These 6 T cell receptor beta chains came from one sample sequenced in a study of blood T cell repertoires in COVID-19. Sequencing used immunoSEQ multiplex PCR; TCRdb keeps in-frame clones, though not all of them. Here the sample spans a few hundred thousand clones, approximately 89% being singletons. Sequenced: PBMCs or T cells enriched from blood (not recorded which). The receptors originated from a man aged 35 to 55 in a cohort exposed to, infected with or recovered from COVID-19 (not recorded which).

The chain couples TRBV7-2 to TRBJ1-4; no clear D. The germline CDR1 and CDR2 sequences are SGHTA and FQGNSA. Trimming cost V 4 bases and J 13 bases, with 16 bases left between them. This CDR3 spans 13 amino acids. The CDR3 sequence is CASSSLYGERLFF. The CDR3 bases are TGTGCCAGCAGCTCCCTCTATGGCGAGCGACTGTTTTTT.

The rearrangement joins TRBV24-1 to TRBJ2-3; 11 bases match TRBD2. This CDR3 region has 16 residues. Germline CDR1 and CDR2: KGHDR and SFDVKD. V shed 4 bases and J 6 bases; nucleotides not matched to a gene: 8. The CDR3 reads CATSEPLAGVGDTQYF. The DNA of the CDR3 is TGTGCCACCAGTGAACCACTAGCGGGAGTTGGGGATACGCAGTATTTT.

This sequence joins TRBV5-1 and TRBJ2-7; D perhaps matches TRBD2 (5 bases). The length of the CDR3 is 12 residues. The germline gives CDR1 SGHRS, CDR2 YFSETQ. Trimming took off 6 bases at V and 0 bases at J, with 7 bases between the two ends. The CDR3 region is CASKEGSYEQYF. The CDR3, as DNA: TGCGCCAGCAAAGAGGGCTCCTACGAGCAGTACTTC.

The rearrangement joins TRBV3-1 (or the pseudogene TRBV3-2) to TRBJ2-4, with TRBD1 identical over 7 bases. V trimming: 2 bases; J trimming: 2 bases; junction bases outside the gene matches: 3. Germline V gene data show CDR1 as LGHDT and CDR2 as YNNKEL (reference sequence). This CDR3 contains 15 residues. This CDR3 is CASSQMGQTKNIQYF. Written as DNA, the CDR3 is TGTGCCAGCAGCCAAATGGGACAGACCAAAAACATTCAGTACTTC.

The chain employs TRBV29-1 and TRBJ2-1; D is ambiguous. CDR3 length: 13 amino acids. Trimming pared 4 bases from V and 8 bases from J, leaving 15 bases between. Per the germline V gene, CDR1 is SQVTM and CDR2 is ANQGSEA. CDR3 in DNA: TGCAGCGTTGTAGTGGTCTCCCCCCATGAGCAGTTCTTC. Its translation is CSVVVVSPHEQFF.

The CDR3 sequence: CASSPTGTGSEGYTF. The DNA of the CDR3 is TGCGCCAGCAGTCCTACCGGGACAGGATCCGAAGGCTACACCTTC. V and J are TRBV5-1 and TRBJ1-2; 8 bases are shared with TRBD1. The CDR3 length is 15 residues. V dropped 5 bases and J dropped 8; count of bases not matched to a gene: 14. Germline-derived CDR1 and CDR2 are SGHRS and YFSETQ.